This TCR beta chain emerged from a study of circulating and synovial CD4+ cells in juvenile arthritis. General observations from the study: Some such blood samples were as oligoclonal as synovium. Circulating pathogenic-like lymphocytes shared a substantially higher fraction of CDR3 sequences with synovium than bulk blood.

Measured with immunoSEQ multiplex PCR; TCRdb has only the in-frame clones, and not every one. The sample holds tens of thousands of clones, nearly 95% seen once. This clone has a single count. No antigen is known for it. Specimen: CD4+ T cells from blood. This sequence was found in a human donor with juvenile idiopathic arthritis.

CDR3 amino acids: CASSSTGRKAFF. CDR3 sequence (DNA): TGTGCCAGCAGTTCGACAGGGAGGAAGGCTTTCTTT. The chain carries TRBV6-5 and TRBJ1-1; 7 bases are shared with TRBD1. The CDR3 is 12 residues long. Germline V lookup: CDR1 MNHEY, CDR2 SVGAGI. V was clipped by 4 bases and J by 11 bases; unmatched bases: 7.